The 30 T cell receptor beta chains below come from one sample, sequenced in a study of T cells in tumors after PD-1 blockade. Some clones are missing from TCRdb's copy, which holds only in-frame ones; the method was immunoSEQ multiplex PCR. The sample includes around 34,000 clones, roughly two thirds of them seen just once. The input for sequencing was PBMCs, taken after anti-PD-1 treatment. These receptors were taken from a human donor with basal cell carcinoma.

V and J are TRBV5-1 and TRBJ2-4, with a tentative D call TRBD2 (6 bases). V lost 1 base to trimming and J lost 0 bases, with 17 bases between them. This CDR3 region has 18 residues. Germline V gene sequence: CDR1 SGHRS, CDR2 YFSETQ. CDR3 nucleotide sequence: TGCGCCAGCAGCTTGATCCAGGGAGGAGAAGCAGCCAAAAACATTCAGTACTTC. Encoded protein: CASSLIQGGEAAKNIQYF.

The chain recombines TRBV28 with TRBJ2-7; TRBD1 matches at 7 bases. The length of the CDR3 is 15 residues. Germline V gene lookup returns CDR1 MDHEN and CDR2 SYDVKM. J lost 5 bases, V lost 6 bases, and 13 bases had no gene match. The CDR3 region is CASSPTGVRKDEQYF. CDR3 sequence (DNA): TGTGCCAGCAGCCCCACAGGGGTGCGGAAAGACGAGCAGTACTTC.

The rearrangement joins TRBV9 to TRBJ1-2; D is possibly TRBD1 (5 bases). Germline lookup yields CDR1 SGDLS and CDR2 YYNGEE. With 6 bases removed from V and 4 bases from J, the gap between germline ends came to 13 bases. The CDR3 has 13 residues. The CDR3 region is CASTGTPGYGYTF. CDR3 nucleotide sequence: TGTGCCAGCACAGGGACTCCTGGCTATGGCTACACCTTC.

This chain joins TRBV4-3 and TRBJ1-6; no clear D gene. V lost 4 bases, J lost 0 bases, and 10 bases lay in between. Per germline, CDR1 LGHNA and CDR2 YSLEER. This CDR3 region has 16 residues. CDR3 sequence (DNA): TGCGCCAGCAGCCGAGACGAGAGCTCCTATAATTCACCCCTCCACTTT. It yields the protein CASSRDESSYNSPLHF.

This chain uses TRBV7-6 with TRBJ2-7; D unresolved. CDR3 length equals 14 residues. Germline V gene data show CDR1 as SGHVS and CDR2 as FNYEAQ. V lost 6 bases to trimming and J lost 0 bases, with 12 bases between them. Here the CDR3 DNA reads TGTGCCAGCAGTCCTGACCCCTCCTCCTACGAGCAGTACTTC. Translated: CASSPDPSSYEQYF.

This chain uses TRBV5-1 with TRBJ2-1, with TRBD2 as a possible D gene (5 bases). The CDR3 runs 14 residues. Trimming cost V 0 bases and J 8 bases, with 12 bases left between them. Looked up from germline, CDR1 is SGHRS and CDR2 is YFSETQ. The CDR3 reads CASSLAPGIYEQFF. CDR3 coding DNA: TGCGCCAGCAGCTTGGCCCCGGGGATCTATGAGCAGTTCTTC.

The V and J genes are TRBV5-8 and TRBJ2-5, with D tentatively TRBD1 or TRBD2 (5 bases each). The CDR3 totals 16 residues. Germline CDR1 reads SGHTS; CDR2 reads YDEGEE. The V and J ends lost 4 bases and 5 bases respectively, with 21 bases between them. The CDR3 nucleotides are TGTGCCAGCAGCCCCCGGGACGACCTAGGCTGGGAGACCCAGTACTTC. This translates into CASSPRDDLGWETQYF.

The chain links TRBV3-1 (or the pseudogene TRBV3-2) to TRBJ1-1; no reliable D call. From germline, CDR1 is LGHDT and CDR2 YNNKEL (reference sequence). CDR3 length: 13 residues. V shed 4 bases and J shed 10 bases, with 16 bases lying between them. CDR3 sequence (DNA): TGTGCCAGCAGCCCAGCAGAATGGGAGGCAGCTTTCTTT. Its translation is CASSPAEWEAAFF.

V usage is TRBV28 and J usage is TRBJ2-7; TRBD2 aligns across 7 bases. Germline loops: CDR1 MDHEN, CDR2 SYDVKM. The CDR3 totals 13 residues. The J segment lost 4 bases and the V segment lost 7 bases, leaving 7 bases of the junction unmatched. The CDR3 region is CASTHSGGYEQYF. As DNA, the CDR3 is TGTGCCAGCACCCACTCGGGGGGATACGAGCAGTACTTC.

The chain recombines TRBV7-6 with TRBJ1-4; no definite D call. The CDR3 has 15 residues. Per germline, CDR1 SGHVS and CDR2 FNYEAQ. Trimming removed 5 bases at V and 1 base at J, with 11 bases between. For the CDR3, the DNA is TGTGCCAGCAGCCCGAGGAGTGTAACTAATGAAAAACTGTTTTTT. Its translation: CASSPRSVTNEKLFF.

The chain joins TRBV10-3 to TRBJ1-1, with D unresolved. There are 15 residues in the CDR3. V was cut by 0 bases and J by 1 base, with 9 bases left in between. Germline-derived CDR1 and CDR2 are ENHRY and SYGVKD. For the CDR3, the DNA is TGTGCCATCAGTGAGTCGGAAATAGGGAACACTGAAGCTTTCTTT. Encoded protein: CAISESEIGNTEAFF.

DNA of the CDR3: TGTGCCAGCAGGGGTTCAGGGGGGACGATCACTGAAGCTTTCTTT. This translates into CASRGSGGTITEAFF. This chain connects TRBV7-8 to TRBJ1-1, with 7 bases matching TRBD1. After removal of 6 bases from V and 4 bases from J, the junction contained 11 bases not matched to a gene. There are 15 residues in the CDR3. Per the germline V gene, CDR1 is SGHVS and CDR2 is FQNEAQ.

This chain links TRBV18 with TRBJ2-2; D gene uncertain. This CDR3 comprises 12 residues. Germline loops: CDR1 KGHSH, CDR2 LQKENI. The V end was cut by 2 bases, the J end by 4 bases, with 2 bases between. CDR3 coding DNA: TGTGCCAGCTCACCAAGCACCGGGGAGCTGTTTTTT. Translated: CASSPSTGELFF. Complete variable domain (other parts from reference TRBV18 and TRBJ2-2): NAGVMQNPRHLVRRRGQEARLRCSPMKGHSHVYWYRQLPEEGLKFMVYLQKENIIDESGMPKERFSAEFPKEGPSILRIQQVVRGDSAAYFCASSPSTGELFFGEGSRLTVL.

This clone was seen only a few times. The chain uses TRBV27 and TRBJ2-7; TRBD2 matches at 15 bases. The CDR3 contains 18 residues. V lost 4 bases, J lost 4 bases, and 11 bases stayed unmatched. The germline gives CDR1 MNHEY, CDR2 SMNVEV (reference sequence). The CDR3 nucleotides are TGTGCCAGCAGTTCGGGACTAGCGGGGGGCTCGAGAAGTTACGAGCAGTACTTC. Residues: CASSSGLAGGSRSYEQYF.

The count of this clone is one. The chain employs TRBV7-2 and TRBJ1-4; 8 bases match TRBD1. The CDR3 is 16 amino acids. CDR1 is SGHTA, CDR2 FQGNSA, per germline. Trimming took 4 bases from V and 7 from J; bases not matched to a gene: 11. The CDR3 nucleotides are TGTGCCAGCAGCTCGGAGCCAGGGGGCGGGGGTGAAAAACTGTTTTTT. Amino acid sequence: CASSSEPGGGGEKLFF.

This chain uses TRBV18 with TRBJ1-4; unclear D gene. This CDR3 spans 14 amino acids. The V and J ends lost 3 bases and 3 bases respectively, with 8 bases between them. The germline CDR1 and CDR2 sequences are KGHSH and LQKENI. The CDR3 loop reads CASSPQAANEKLFF. The CDR3 nucleotides read TGTGCCAGCTCACCCCAGGCAGCTAATGAAAAACTGTTTTTT.

J is TRBJ2-7 and V is TRBV5-4; 10 positions agree with TRBD2. Losses at the gene ends were 1 base for V and 0 bases for J; bases not matched to a gene: 13. The CDR3 is 19 amino acids. CDR1 is SGHNT and CDR2 is YYREEE in the germline V gene (reference sequence). As DNA, the CDR3 is TGTGCCAGCAGCTTGTCAGGTCTAGCGGGGGCCAAAAGCTCCTACGAGCAGTACTTC. This gives the protein CASSLSGLAGAKSSYEQYF.

The chain has TRBV14 and TRBJ1-2, with TRBD1 matching 8 bases. This CDR3 has 15 residues. The V gene end was trimmed by 0 bases and the J gene end by 6 bases; junction bases not matched to a gene: 6. Germline values: CDR1 SGHDN, CDR2 FVKESK. Written as DNA, the CDR3 is TGTGCCAGCAGCCAAGATTGGGCAGGGGGCCATGGCTACACCTTC. Its protein product is CASSQDWAGGHGYTF.

The V gene is TRBV7-2, the J gene TRBJ2-1; D call uncertain. The CDR3 is 13 residues long. Germline V CDR1 and CDR2: SGHTA, FQGNSA. Trimming took off 3 bases at V and 6 bases at J, with 9 bases between the two ends. CDR3 residues: CASSLVGSNEQFF. DNA of the CDR3: TGTGCCAGCAGCTTGGTTGGGTCCAATGAGCAGTTCTTC.

This clone was seen just once. The J gene is TRBJ2-7, the V gene TRBV7-6, with D perhaps TRBD1 (5 bases). Trimming removed 2 bases from V and 3 bases from J, with 5 bases in between. This CDR3 comprises 12 residues. CDR1 and CDR2 (germline): SGHVS, FNYEAQ. CDR3 sequence (DNA): TGTGCCAGCAGCTTACAGGGCTACGAGCAGTACTTC. Translated: CASSLQGYEQYF.

The chain couples TRBV6-5 to TRBJ1-2; a possible D gene is TRBD1 (5 bases). This CDR3 spans 14 amino acids. Germline CDR1 reads MNHEY; CDR2 reads SVGAGI. V shed 6 bases and J shed 2 bases, with 13 bases lying between them. The CDR3 sequence: CASSEPGRNYGYTF. The DNA for the CDR3 is TGTGCCAGCAGCGAGCCGGGACGGAACTATGGCTACACCTTC.

The V and J genes are TRBV15 and TRBJ2-1; TRBD2 aligns across 9 bases. CDR1 LNHNV and CDR2 YYDKDF come from the germline V gene (reference sequence). The CDR3 has 17 amino acids. Trimming cost V 0 bases and J 9 bases; bases outside gene matches: 12. CDR3: CATSREQGSSGVGEQFF. As DNA, the CDR3 is TGTGCCACCAGCAGAGAGCAGGGTTCTAGCGGGGTGGGTGAGCAGTTCTTC.

This chain links TRBV11-3 with TRBJ1-4; 7 positions agree with TRBD1. With 5 bases clipped from V and 8 bases from J, the junction kept 11 bases outside the gene matches. The CDR3 spans 15 residues. From germline, CDR1 is SGHNT and CDR2 YENEEA. The DNA of the CDR3 is TGTGCCAGCAGCCGTGTGGCAGGGGGAAAGGAAAAACTGTTTTTT. It is translated as CASSRVAGGKEKLFF.

This clone is a singleton in its sample. The chain recombines TRBV5-1 with TRBJ1-1; unclear D gene. V lost 4 bases to trimming and J lost 7 bases, with 11 bases between them. Germline assignment: CDR1 SGHRS and CDR2 YFSETQ. The CDR3 extends over 12 amino acids. The DNA of the CDR3 is TGCGCCAGCAGCCACTCAGGCCTTGAAGCTTTCTTT. This translates into CASSHSGLEAFF.

This rearrangement joins TRBV28 to TRBJ1-4, with D possibly matching TRBD1 (6 bases). The CDR3 has 15 amino acids. Between the trimmed V and J ends, which lost 2 bases and 7 bases, there was a span of 14 bases. Germline V lookup: CDR1 MDHEN, CDR2 SYDVKM. CDR3 loop: CASSLTWTETEKLFF. The CDR3 DNA sequence: TGTGCCAGCAGTTTAACTTGGACAGAGACTGAAAAACTGTTTTTT.

The CDR3 region has the DNA TGTGCCAGCAGCTCCCAACTCACAGATACGCAGTATTTT. It specifies CASSSQLTDTQYF. V gene TRBV7-3 combines with J gene TRBJ2-3; no clear D. The CDR3 is made up of 13 amino acids. V shed 4 bases and J shed 2 bases, with 7 bases lying between them. The germline V gene encodes CDR1 SGHTA and CDR2 FQGTGA.

A few counts support this clone. The chain employs TRBV19 and TRBJ2-6; maybe TRBD1 (6 bases). The CDR3 extends over 18 amino acids. The germline V gene has CDR1 LNHDA and CDR2 SQIVND (reference sequence). The V end was cut by 4 bases, the J end by 0 bases, with 16 bases between. The DNA for the CDR3 is TGTGCCAGTAGTACCCCCGGGACAATCAGCTCTGGGGCCAACGTCCTGACTTTC. Translated: CASSTPGTISSGANVLTF.

This clone was found once. The gene calls are TRBV29-1 and TRBJ1-5; D gene ambiguous. From germline, CDR1 is SQVTM and CDR2 ANQGSEA. V lost 7 bases, J lost 4 bases, and 11 bases lay in between. This CDR3 has 12 amino acids. CDR3 bases: TGCAGCGCTACAAACGGGAATCAGCCCCAGCATTTT. Its protein product is CSATNGNQPQHF.

This clone was seen only a few times. The chain carries TRBV6-5 and TRBJ1-2, with a possible D match to TRBD1 (5 bases). V was clipped by 7 bases and J by 8 bases, with 17 bases between them. Germline V gene sequence: CDR1 MNHEY, CDR2 SVGAGI. The CDR3 has 13 residues. The CDR3 coding sequence is TGTGCCAGCATAATCCTAAAGGGGAACGGCTACACCTTC. Residues: CASIILKGNGYTF.

V gene TRBV2 combines with J gene TRBJ2-7, with 9 bases identical to TRBD1. The CDR3 is 14 residues long. J was trimmed by 3 bases and V by 7 bases; bases with no gene match: 7. The germline CDR1 and CDR2 sequences are SNHLY and FYNNEI. The CDR3 loop is CASNPGQGIYEQYF. The CDR3 DNA reads as TGTGCCAGCAATCCGGGACAGGGAATCTACGAGCAGTACTTC.